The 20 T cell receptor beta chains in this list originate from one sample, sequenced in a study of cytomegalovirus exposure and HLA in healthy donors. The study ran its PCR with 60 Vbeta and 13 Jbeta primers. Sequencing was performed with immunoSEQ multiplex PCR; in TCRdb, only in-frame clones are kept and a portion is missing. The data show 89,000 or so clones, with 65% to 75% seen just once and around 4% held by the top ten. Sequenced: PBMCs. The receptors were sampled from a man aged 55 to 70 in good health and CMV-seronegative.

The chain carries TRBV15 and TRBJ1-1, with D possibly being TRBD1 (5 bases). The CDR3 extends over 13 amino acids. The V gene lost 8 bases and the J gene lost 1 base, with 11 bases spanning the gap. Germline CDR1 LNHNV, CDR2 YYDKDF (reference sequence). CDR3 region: CATRDRGNTEAFF. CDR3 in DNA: TGTGCCACCCGCGATAGGGGGAACACTGAAGCTTTCTTT.

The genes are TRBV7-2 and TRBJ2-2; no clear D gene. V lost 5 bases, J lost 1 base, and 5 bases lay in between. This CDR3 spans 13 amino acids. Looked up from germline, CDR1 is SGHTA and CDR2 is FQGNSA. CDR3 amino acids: CASSLLNTGELFF. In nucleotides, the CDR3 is TGTGCCAGCAGCCTTTTGAACACCGGGGAGCTGTTTTTT.

The CDR3 region is CAWSVIGNTEAFF. CDR3 in DNA: TGTGCCTGGAGTGTAATCGGGAACACTGAAGCTTTCTTT. This chain connects TRBV30 to TRBJ1-1, with no clear D. The CDR3 totals 13 residues. V shed 0 bases and J shed 1 base, with 6 bases lying between them. Germline loops: CDR1 GTSNPN, CDR2 SVGIG (reference sequence).

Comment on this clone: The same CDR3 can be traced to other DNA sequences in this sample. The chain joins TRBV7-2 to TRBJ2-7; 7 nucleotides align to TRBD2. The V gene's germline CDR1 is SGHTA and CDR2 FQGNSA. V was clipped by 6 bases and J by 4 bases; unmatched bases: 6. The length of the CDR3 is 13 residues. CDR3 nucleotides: TGTGCCAGCAGGCGGGGGACGGCATACGAGCAGTACTTC. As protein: CASRRGTAYEQYF.

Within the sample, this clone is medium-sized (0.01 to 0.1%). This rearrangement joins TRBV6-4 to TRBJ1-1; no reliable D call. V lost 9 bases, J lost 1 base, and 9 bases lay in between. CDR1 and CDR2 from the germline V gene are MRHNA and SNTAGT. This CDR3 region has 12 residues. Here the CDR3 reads CARAGENTEAFF. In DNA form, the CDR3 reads TGTGCCAGGGCCGGGGAGAACACTGAAGCTTTCTTT.

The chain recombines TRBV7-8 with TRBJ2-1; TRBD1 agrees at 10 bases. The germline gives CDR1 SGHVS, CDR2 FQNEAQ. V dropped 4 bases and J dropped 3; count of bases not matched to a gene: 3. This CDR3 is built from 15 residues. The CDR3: CASSSGTGDYNEQFF. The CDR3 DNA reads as TGTGCCAGCAGCTCGGGGACAGGGGACTACAATGAGCAGTTCTTC.

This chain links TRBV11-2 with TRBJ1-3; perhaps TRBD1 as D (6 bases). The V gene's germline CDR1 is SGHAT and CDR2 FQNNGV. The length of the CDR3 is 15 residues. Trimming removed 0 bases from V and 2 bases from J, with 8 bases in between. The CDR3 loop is CASSLDPGAGNTIYF. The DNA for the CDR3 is TGTGCCAGCAGCTTAGATCCAGGGGCTGGAAACACCATATATTTT.

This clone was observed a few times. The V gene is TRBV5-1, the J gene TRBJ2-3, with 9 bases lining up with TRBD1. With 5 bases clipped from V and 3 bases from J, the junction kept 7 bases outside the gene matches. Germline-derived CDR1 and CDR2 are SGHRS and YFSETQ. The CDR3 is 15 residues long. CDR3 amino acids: CASRRGDRETDTQYF. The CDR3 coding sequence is TGCGCCAGCAGACGCGGGGACAGGGAAACAGATACGCAGTATTTT. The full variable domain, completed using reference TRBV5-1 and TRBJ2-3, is KAGVTQTPRYLIKTRGQQVTLSCSPISGHRSVSWYQQTPGQGLQFLFEYFSETQRNKGNFPGRFSGRQFSNSRSEMNVSTLELGDSALYLCASRRGDRETDTQYFGPGTRLTVL.

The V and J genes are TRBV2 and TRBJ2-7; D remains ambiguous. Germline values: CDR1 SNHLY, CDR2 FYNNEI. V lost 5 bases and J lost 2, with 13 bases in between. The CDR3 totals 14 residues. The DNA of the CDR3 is TGTGCCAGCAGTAGAGCAAGTCCGGCCTACGAGCAGTACTTC. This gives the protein CASSRASPAYEQYF.

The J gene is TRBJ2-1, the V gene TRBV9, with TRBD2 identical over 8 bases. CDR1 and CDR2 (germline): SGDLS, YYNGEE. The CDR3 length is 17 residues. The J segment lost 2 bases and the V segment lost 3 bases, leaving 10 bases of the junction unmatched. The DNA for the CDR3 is TGTGCCAGCAGCGGGGGCGGGGGGCCCCCACCCTACAATGAGCAGTTCTTC. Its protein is CASSGGGGPPPYNEQFF.

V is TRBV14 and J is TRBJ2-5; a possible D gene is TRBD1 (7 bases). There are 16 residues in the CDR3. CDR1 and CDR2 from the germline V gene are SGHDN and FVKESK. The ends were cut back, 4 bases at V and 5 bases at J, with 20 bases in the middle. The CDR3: CASSPLGGGQSETQYF. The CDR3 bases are TGTGCCAGCAGCCCCCTAGGAGGGGGCCAATCGGAGACCCAGTACTTC.

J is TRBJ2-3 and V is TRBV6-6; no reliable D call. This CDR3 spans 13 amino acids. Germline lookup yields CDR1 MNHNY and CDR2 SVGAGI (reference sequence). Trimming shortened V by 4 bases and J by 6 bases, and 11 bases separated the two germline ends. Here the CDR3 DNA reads TGTGCCAGCAGTTCGGGTGGTGGGGATACGCAGTATTTT. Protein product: CASSSGGGDTQYF.

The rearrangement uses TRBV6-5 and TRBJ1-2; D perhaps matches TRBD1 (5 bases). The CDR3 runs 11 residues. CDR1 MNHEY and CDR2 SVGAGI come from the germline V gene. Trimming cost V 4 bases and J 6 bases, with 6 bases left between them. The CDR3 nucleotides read TGTGCCAGCAGTTGGGGCGATGGCTACACCTTC. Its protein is CASSWGDGYTF.

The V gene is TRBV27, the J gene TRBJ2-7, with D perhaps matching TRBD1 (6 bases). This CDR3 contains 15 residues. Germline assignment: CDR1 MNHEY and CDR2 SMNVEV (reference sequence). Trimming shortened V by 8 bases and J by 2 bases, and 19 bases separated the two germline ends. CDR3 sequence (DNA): TGTGCCAGCCGTGGGCGGCCGGACAGAACCTACGAGCAGTACTTC. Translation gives CASRGRPDRTYEQYF.

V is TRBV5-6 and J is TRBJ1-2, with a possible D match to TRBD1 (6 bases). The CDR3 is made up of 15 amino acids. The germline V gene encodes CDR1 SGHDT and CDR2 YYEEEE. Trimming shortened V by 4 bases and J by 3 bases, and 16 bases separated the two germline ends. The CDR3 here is CASSRASGVYYGYTF. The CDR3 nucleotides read TGTGCCAGCAGCCGAGCCTCAGGGGTTTACTATGGCTACACCTTC.

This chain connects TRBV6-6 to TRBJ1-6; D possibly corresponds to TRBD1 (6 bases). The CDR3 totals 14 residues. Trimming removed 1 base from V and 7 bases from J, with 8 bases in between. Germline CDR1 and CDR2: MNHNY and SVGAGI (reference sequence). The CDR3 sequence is CASSYYRANSPLHF. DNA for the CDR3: TGTGCCAGCAGTTACTACAGGGCAAATTCACCCCTCCACTTT.

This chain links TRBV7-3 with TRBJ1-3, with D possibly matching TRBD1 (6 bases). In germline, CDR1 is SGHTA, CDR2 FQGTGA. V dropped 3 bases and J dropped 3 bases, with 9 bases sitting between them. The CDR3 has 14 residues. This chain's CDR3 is CASSLGTLGNTIYF. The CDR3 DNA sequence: TGTGCCAGCAGCTTGGGGACACTTGGAAACACCATATATTTT. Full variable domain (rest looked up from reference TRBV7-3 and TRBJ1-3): GAGVSQTPSNKVTEKGKYVELRCDPISGHTALYWYRQSLGQGPEFLIYFQGTGAADDSGLPNDRFFAVRPEGSVSTLKIQRTERGDSAVYLCASSLGTLGNTIYFGEGSWLTVV.

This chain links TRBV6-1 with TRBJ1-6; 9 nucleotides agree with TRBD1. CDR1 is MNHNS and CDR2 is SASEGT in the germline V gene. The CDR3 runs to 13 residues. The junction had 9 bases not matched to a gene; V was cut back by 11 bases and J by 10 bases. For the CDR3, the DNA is TGTGCCGGGTTCGGGGGACAGGGCTCACCCCTCCACTTT. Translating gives CAGFGGQGSPLHF.

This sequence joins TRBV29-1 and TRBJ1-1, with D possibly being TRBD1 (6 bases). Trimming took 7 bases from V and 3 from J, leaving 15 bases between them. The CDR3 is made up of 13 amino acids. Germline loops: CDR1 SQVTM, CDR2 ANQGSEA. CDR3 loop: CSAEDSQDTEAFF. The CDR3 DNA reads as TGCAGCGCCGAGGACAGCCAGGACACTGAAGCTTTCTTT. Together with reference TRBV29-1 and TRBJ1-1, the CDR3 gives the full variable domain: SAVISQKPSRDICQRGTSLTIQCQVDSQVTMMFWYRQQPGQSLTLIATANQGSEATYESGFVIDKFPISRPNLTFSTLTVSNMSPEDSSIYLCSAEDSQDTEAFFGQGTRLTVV.

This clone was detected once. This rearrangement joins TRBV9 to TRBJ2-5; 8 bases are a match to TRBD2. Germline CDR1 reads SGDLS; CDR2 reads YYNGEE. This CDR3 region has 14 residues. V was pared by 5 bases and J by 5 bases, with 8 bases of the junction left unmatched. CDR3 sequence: CASRPAGGGETQYF. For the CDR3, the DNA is TGTGCCAGCAGACCGGCGGGGGGCGGGGAGACCCAGTACTTC.